These 16 T cell receptor beta chains originate from one sample sequenced in a study of blood T cell repertoires in COVID-19. Produced via immunoSEQ multiplex PCR; TCRdb's table is partial and in-frame only. The sample yields roughly 280,000 clones, around 84% seen once. The source material was peripheral blood. These receptors all stem from a man between 60 and 75 years old with acute or convalescent COVID-19.

The gene calls are TRBV11-2 and TRBJ2-7, with D tentatively TRBD1 (5 bases). Germline CDR1 SGHAT, CDR2 FQNNGV. The V end was cut by 1 base, the J end by 6 bases, with 13 bases between. The CDR3 spans 14 residues. Written as DNA, the CDR3 is TGTGCCAGCAGCTTAGTGCAGGGTGCGAGCGAGCAGTACTTC. Translated: CASSLVQGASEQYF.

The genes are TRBV28 and TRBJ1-5; D not resolved. The CDR3 sequence is 14 residues long. The V and J ends lost 5 bases and 2 bases respectively, with 10 bases between them. From germline, CDR1 is MDHEN and CDR2 SYDVKM. CDR3 nucleotide sequence: TGTGCCAGCAGTCCCCACCCGGGCAATCAGCCCCAGCATTTT. Translated: CASSPHPGNQPQHF.

V and J are TRBV29-1 and TRBJ1-1, with D possibly matching TRBD1 (6 bases). Germline CDR1 is SQVTM and CDR2 is ANQGSEA. This CDR3 has 12 residues. V was trimmed by 7 bases and J by 5 bases, leaving 14 bases between them. The CDR3, as DNA: TGCAGCGGGACACAGGGAGGGACTGAAGCTTTCTTT. Residues: CSGTQGGTEAFF.

This clone was observed a handful of times. This chain links TRBV3-1 (or the pseudogene TRBV3-2) with TRBJ1-3; D gene unclear. The CDR3 is 14 amino acids. The germline gives CDR1 LGHDT, CDR2 YNNKEL (reference sequence). The V gene lost 1 base and the J gene lost 2 bases, with 6 bases spanning the gap. Here the CDR3 DNA reads TGTGCCAGCAGCCAAGTCACAGCTGGAAACACCATATATTTT. The encoded protein is CASSQVTAGNTIYF.

The chain has TRBV4-2 and TRBJ2-1; 13 bases are shared with TRBD2. The CDR3 has 16 amino acids. Germline CDR1 and CDR2: LGHNA and YNFKEQ. The junction had 4 bases not matched to a gene; V was cut back by 4 bases and J by 4 bases. CDR3 loop: CASSPPTSGRYNEQFF. CDR3 nucleotides: TGTGCCAGCAGCCCGCCGACTAGCGGGAGGTACAATGAGCAGTTCTTC.

The CDR3 DNA sequence: TGTGCCTGGGGAGGACAGGGGGCGCGCCCCTACGAGCAGTACTTC. This translates into CAWGGQGARPYEQYF. The chain joins TRBV30 to TRBJ2-7; 11 bases align to TRBD1. From germline, CDR1 is GTSNPN and CDR2 SVGIG (reference sequence). The CDR3 length is 15 residues. V was pared by 5 bases and J by 2 bases, with 8 bases of the junction left unmatched. The variable domain in full, completed from reference TRBV30 and TRBJ2-7, reads SQTIHQWPATLVQPVGSPLSLECTVEGTSNPNLYWYRQAAGRGLQLLFYSVGIGQISSEVPQNLSASRPQDRQFILSSKKLLLSDSGFYLCAWGGQGARPYEQYFGPGTRLTVT.

The chain has TRBV29-1 and TRBJ1-1, with 9 bases matching TRBD1. The CDR3 totals 12 residues. CDR1 and CDR2 (germline): SQVTM, ANQGSEA. V lost 8 bases, J lost 4 bases, and 5 bases stayed unmatched. The CDR3 DNA sequence: TGCAGCTTCCGACAGGGGGTCACTGAAGCTTTCTTT. Protein product: CSFRQGVTEAFF.

This clone appeared a single time. The chain employs TRBV18 and TRBJ2-7, with unresolved D. Germline V gives CDR1 KGHSH, CDR2 LQKENI. The CDR3 is made up of 14 amino acids. Trimming removed 3 bases from V and 2 bases from J, with 11 bases in between. The CDR3 loop reads CASSPPGPPYEQYF. CDR3 bases: TGTGCCAGCTCACCTCCGGGTCCACCCTACGAGCAGTACTTC. Combining the CDR3 with reference TRBV18 and TRBJ2-7 gives the whole variable domain NAGVMQNPRHLVRRRGQEARLRCSPMKGHSHVYWYRQLPEEGLKFMVYLQKENIIDESGMPKERFSAEFPKEGPSILRIQQVVRGDSAAYFCASSPPGPPYEQYFGPGTRLTVT.

Here the CDR3 reads CASSPSYYGYTF. CDR3 DNA: TGTGCCAGCAGTCCTTCGTACTATGGCTACACCTTC. The chain employs TRBV28 and TRBJ1-2; D remains unclear. This CDR3 is 12 amino acids long. V lost 5 bases and J 3 bases, leaving 7 bases between the germline ends. CDR1 is MDHEN and CDR2 is SYDVKM in the germline V gene.

This sequence joins TRBV19 and TRBJ2-5, with D maybe TRBD2 (6 bases). The CDR3 covers 16 residues. CDR1 LNHDA and CDR2 SQIVND come from the germline V gene (reference sequence). Trimming pared 4 bases from V and 2 bases from J, leaving 17 bases between. This CDR3 reads CASSTSFAGLQETQYF. The CDR3 coding sequence is TGTGCCAGTAGTACCTCCTTTGCGGGGTTACAAGAGACCCAGTACTTC.

The chain couples TRBV9 to TRBJ2-6; D is possibly TRBD2 (5 bases). The V gene lost 3 bases and the J gene lost 4 bases, with 14 bases spanning the gap. The CDR3 totals 16 residues. CDR1 and CDR2 from the germline V gene are SGDLS and YYNGEE. The CDR3 spells CASSASRERGANVLTF. In DNA, the CDR3 is TGTGCCAGCAGCGCCTCGAGGGAACGAGGGGCCAACGTCCTGACTTTC.

V usage is TRBV19 and J usage is TRBJ2-7, with 7 positions matching TRBD1. J gave up 0 bases and V 5 bases, and 7 bases lay outside the gene matches. Germline V gene lookup returns CDR1 LNHDA and CDR2 SQIVND (reference sequence). The CDR3 has 15 residues. CDR3 DNA sequence: TGTGCCAGTAGTGCGACAGGGCGGACCTCCTACGAGCAGTACTTC. Amino acids: CASSATGRTSYEQYF.

This clone came up once. The J gene is TRBJ1-2, the V gene TRBV7-2; 8 nucleotides line up with TRBD1. The ends lost 4 bases at V and 4 bases at J; junction bases unmatched: 8. The CDR3 is made up of 15 amino acids. Germline V gene lookup returns CDR1 SGHTA and CDR2 FQGNSA. CDR3 protein: CASSSGQGLGYGYTF. DNA for the CDR3: TGTGCCAGCAGCTCTGGACAGGGTTTAGGCTATGGCTACACCTTC.

This chain uses TRBV3-1 (or the pseudogene TRBV3-2) with TRBJ1-1; TRBD1 aligns across 8 bases. After removal of 5 bases from V and 10 bases from J, the junction contained 9 bases not matched to a gene. The CDR3 has 13 amino acids. Germline CDR1 is LGHDT and CDR2 is YNNKEL (reference sequence). In DNA form, the CDR3 reads TGTGCCAGCAGCAACGTCACAGGGGGGGCAGCTTTCTTT. It is translated as CASSNVTGGAAFF.

This clone was seen only a few times. CDR3 in amino acids: CASSLTSGGYNEQFF. The CDR3 coding sequence is TGTGCCAGCAGCTTAACGAGCGGGGGCTACAATGAGCAGTTCTTC. This sequence joins TRBV7-3 and TRBJ2-1, with TRBD2 matching 8 bases. V lost 0 bases, J lost 3 bases, and 1 base stayed unmatched. The CDR3 loop spans 15 amino acids. Germline lookup yields CDR1 SGHTA and CDR2 FQGTGA.

The chain is built from TRBV7-3 and TRBJ1-1, with a tentative D call TRBD1 (6 bases). The CDR3 extends over 13 amino acids. Germline values: CDR1 SGHTA, CDR2 FQGTGA. Trimming stripped 3 bases from V and 5 bases from J, with 10 bases between. CDR3 residues: CASSLDRGTEAFF. As DNA, the CDR3 is TGTGCCAGCAGCTTGGACAGAGGTACTGAAGCTTTCTTT. Based on the CDR3 plus reference TRBV7-3 and TRBJ1-1, the full variable domain is GAGVSQTPSNKVTEKGKYVELRCDPISGHTALYWYRQSLGQGPEFLIYFQGTGAADDSGLPNDRFFAVRPEGSVSTLKIQRTERGDSAVYLCASSLDRGTEAFFGQGTRLTVV.